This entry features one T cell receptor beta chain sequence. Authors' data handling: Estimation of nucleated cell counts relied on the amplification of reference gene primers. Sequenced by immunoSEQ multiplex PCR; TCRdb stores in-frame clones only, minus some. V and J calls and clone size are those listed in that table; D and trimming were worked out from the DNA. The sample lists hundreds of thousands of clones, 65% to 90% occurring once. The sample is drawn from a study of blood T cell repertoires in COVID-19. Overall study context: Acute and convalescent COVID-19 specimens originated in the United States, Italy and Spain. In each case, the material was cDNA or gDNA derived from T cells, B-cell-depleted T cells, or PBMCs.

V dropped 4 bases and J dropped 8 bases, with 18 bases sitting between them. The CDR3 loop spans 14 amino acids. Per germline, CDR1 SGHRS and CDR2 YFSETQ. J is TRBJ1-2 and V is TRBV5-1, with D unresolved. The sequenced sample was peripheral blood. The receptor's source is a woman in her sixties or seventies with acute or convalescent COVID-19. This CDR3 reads CASSLEPGLSGYTF. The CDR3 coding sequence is TGCGCCAGCAGCCTGGAGCCGGGTCTGTCGGGCTACACCTTC. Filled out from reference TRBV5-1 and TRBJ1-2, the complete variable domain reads KAGVTQTPRYLIKTRGQQVTLSCSPISGHRSVSWYQQTPGQGLQFLFEYFSETQRNKGNFPGRFSGRQFSNSRSEMNVSTLELGDSALYLCASSLEPGLSGYTFGSGTRLTVV.